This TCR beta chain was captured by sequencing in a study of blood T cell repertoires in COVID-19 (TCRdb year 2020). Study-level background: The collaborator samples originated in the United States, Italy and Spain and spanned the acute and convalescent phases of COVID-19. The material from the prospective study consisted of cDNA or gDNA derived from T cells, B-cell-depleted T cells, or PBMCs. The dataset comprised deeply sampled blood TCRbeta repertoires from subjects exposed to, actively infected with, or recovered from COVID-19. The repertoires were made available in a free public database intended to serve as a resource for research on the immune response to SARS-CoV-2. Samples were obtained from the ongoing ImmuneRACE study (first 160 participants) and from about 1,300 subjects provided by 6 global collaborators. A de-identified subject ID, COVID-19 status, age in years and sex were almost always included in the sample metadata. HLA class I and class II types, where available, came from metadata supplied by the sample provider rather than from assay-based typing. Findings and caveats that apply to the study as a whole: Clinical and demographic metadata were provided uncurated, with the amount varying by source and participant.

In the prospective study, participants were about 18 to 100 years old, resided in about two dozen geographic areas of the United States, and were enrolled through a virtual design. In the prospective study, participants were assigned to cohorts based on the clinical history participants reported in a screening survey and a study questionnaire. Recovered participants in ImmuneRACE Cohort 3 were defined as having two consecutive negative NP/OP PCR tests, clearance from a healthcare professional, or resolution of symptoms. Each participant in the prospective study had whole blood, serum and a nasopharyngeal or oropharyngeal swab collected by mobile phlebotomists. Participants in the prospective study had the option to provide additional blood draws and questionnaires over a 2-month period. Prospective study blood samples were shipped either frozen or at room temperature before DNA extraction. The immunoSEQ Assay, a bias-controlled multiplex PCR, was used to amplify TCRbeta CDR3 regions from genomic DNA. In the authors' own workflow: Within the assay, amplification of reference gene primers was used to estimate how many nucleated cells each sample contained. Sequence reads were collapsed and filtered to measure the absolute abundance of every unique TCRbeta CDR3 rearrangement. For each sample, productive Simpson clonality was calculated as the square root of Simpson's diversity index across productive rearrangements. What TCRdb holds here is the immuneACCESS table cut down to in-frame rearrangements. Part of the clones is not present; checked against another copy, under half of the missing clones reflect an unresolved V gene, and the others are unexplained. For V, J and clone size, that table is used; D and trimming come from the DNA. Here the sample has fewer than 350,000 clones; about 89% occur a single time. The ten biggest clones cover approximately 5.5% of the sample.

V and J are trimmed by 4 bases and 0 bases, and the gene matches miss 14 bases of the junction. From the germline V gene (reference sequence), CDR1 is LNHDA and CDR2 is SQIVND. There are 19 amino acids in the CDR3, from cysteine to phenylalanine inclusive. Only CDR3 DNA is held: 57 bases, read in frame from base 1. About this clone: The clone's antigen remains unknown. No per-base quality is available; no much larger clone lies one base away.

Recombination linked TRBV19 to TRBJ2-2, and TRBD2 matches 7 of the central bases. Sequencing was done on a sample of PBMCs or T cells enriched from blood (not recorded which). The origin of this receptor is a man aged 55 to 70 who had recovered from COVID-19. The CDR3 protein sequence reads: CASSKRRTSSGTNTGELFF. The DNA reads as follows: TGTGCCAGTAGTAAGCGAAGGACCTCAAGCGGGACGAACACCGGGGAGCTGTTTTTT.